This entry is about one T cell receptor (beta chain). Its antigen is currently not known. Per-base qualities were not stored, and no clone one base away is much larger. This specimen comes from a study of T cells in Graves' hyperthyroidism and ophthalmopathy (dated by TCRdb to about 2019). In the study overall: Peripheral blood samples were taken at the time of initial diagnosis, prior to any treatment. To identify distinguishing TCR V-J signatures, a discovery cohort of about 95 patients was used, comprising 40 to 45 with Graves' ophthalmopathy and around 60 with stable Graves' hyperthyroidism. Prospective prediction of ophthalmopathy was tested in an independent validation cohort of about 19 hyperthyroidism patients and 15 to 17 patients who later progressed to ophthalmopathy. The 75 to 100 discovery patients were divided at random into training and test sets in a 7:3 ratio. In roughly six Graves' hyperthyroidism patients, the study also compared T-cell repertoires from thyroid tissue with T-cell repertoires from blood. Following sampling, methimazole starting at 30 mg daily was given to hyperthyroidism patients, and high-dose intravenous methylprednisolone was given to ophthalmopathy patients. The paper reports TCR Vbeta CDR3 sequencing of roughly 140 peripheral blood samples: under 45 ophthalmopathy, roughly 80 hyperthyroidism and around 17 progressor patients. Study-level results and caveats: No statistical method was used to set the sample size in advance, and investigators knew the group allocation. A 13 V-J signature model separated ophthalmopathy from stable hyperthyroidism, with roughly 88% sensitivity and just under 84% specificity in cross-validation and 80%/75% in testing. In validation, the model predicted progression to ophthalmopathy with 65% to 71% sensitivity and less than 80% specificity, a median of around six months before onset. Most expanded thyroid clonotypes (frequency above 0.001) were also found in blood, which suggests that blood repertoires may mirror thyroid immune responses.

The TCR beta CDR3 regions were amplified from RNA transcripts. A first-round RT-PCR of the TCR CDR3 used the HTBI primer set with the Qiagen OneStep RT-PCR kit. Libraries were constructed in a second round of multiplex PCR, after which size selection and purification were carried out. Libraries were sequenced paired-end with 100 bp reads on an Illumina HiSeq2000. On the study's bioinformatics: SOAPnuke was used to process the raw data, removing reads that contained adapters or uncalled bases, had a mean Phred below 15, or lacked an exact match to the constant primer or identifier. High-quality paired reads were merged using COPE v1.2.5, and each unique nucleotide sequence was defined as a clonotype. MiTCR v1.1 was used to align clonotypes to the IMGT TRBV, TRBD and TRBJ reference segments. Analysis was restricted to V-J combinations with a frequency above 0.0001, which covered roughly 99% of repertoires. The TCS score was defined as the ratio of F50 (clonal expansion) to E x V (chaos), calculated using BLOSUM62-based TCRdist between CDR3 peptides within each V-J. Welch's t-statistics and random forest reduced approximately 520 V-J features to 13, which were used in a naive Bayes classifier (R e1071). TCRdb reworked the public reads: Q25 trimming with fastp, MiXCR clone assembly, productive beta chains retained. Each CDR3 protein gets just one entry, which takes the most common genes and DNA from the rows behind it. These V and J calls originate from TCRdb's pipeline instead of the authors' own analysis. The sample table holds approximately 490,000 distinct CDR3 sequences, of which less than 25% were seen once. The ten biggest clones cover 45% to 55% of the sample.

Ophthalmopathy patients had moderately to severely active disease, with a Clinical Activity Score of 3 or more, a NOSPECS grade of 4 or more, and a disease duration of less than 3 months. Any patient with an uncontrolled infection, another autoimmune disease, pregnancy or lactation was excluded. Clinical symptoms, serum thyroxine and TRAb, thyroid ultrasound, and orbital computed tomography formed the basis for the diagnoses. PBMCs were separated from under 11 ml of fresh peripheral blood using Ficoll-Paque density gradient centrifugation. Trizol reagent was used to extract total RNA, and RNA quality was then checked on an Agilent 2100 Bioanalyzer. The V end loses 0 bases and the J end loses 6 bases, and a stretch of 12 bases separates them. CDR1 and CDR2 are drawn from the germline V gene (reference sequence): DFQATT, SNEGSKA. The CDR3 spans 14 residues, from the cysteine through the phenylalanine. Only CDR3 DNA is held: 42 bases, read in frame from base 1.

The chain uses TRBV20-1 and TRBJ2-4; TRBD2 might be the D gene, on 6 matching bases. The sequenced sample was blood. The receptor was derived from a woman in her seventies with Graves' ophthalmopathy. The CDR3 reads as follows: CSARDSGVGNIQYF. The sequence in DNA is TGCAGTGCTAGAGATTCGGGGGTGGGAAACATTCAGTACTTC.